The 9 T cell receptor beta chains presented below share a single source sample, sequenced in a study of T cell changes during pregnancy in multiple sclerosis. The protocol was immunoSEQ multiplex PCR, while the TCRdb copy is restricted to in-frame clones and leaves out a portion. The sample has roughly 13,000 clones; 85% to 95% are singletons. Sample: peripheral blood, taken in the second trimester of pregnancy. The receptors come from a female donor in good health, enrolled as a control in a pregnancy study.

The chain is built from TRBV12-5 and TRBJ2-1; 10 bases map to TRBD2. V was pared by 7 bases and J by 6 bases, with 9 bases of the junction left unmatched. The germline CDR1 and CDR2 sequences are LGHNT and FRNRAP. The CDR3 consists of 15 residues. The CDR3: CASAQREGRGNEQFF. CDR3 DNA: TGTGCTAGTGCACAGCGGGAGGGCCGTGGCAATGAGCAGTTCTTC.

Details on this clone: This CDR3 is also generated by other DNA sequences in the sample. This chain links TRBV5-1 with TRBJ2-3; D is possibly TRBD2 (6 bases). Germline V gives CDR1 SGHRS, CDR2 YFSETQ. V was cut by 0 bases and J by 1 base, with 15 bases left in between. The CDR3 sequence is 17 residues long. The DNA for the CDR3 is TGCGCCAGCAGCTTGGGGGGAGGCCCCTCCGGCACAGATACGCAGTATTTT. Amino acids: CASSLGGGPSGTDTQYF.

The V and J genes are TRBV6-4 and TRBJ2-7; 7 nucleotides line up with TRBD1. This CDR3 contains 14 residues. Germline CDR1 reads MRHNA; CDR2 reads SNTAGT. The V gene end was trimmed by 6 bases and the J gene end by 1 base; junction bases not matched to a gene: 6. The CDR3 spells CASSFRQGSYEQYF. Written as DNA, the CDR3 is TGTGCCAGCAGCTTTCGACAGGGTTCCTACGAGCAGTACTTC.

The chain carries TRBV28 and TRBJ1-1; D unclear. The CDR3 has 10 amino acids. The ends were cut back, 11 bases at V and 5 bases at J, with 9 bases in the middle. Looked up from germline, CDR1 is MDHEN and CDR2 is SYDVKM. DNA for the CDR3: TGTGCCTCTATATCAACTGAAGCTTTCTTT. Translating it yields CASISTEAFF. The whole variable domain, filled in from reference TRBV28 and TRBJ1-1, reads DVKVTQSSRYLVKRTGEKVFLECVQDMDHENMFWYRQDPGLGLRLIYFSYDVKMKEKGDIPEGYSVSREKKERFSLILESASTNQTSMYLCASISTEAFFGQGTRLTVV.

This clone was picked up one time. This chain connects TRBV29-1 to TRBJ2-1; 7 bases are a match to TRBD2. CDR3 length: 15 amino acids. The ends lost 7 bases at V and 6 bases at J; junction bases unmatched: 15. Germline V gives CDR1 SQVTM, CDR2 ANQGSEA. In DNA, the CDR3 is TGCAGCGGCCGGGCCGCGGGAGACTTAATCAATGAGCAGTTCTTC. It specifies CSGRAAGDLINEQFF.

This clone was recorded only once. This chain joins TRBV7-2 and TRBJ1-4, with D possibly being TRBD1 (6 bases). Germline loops: CDR1 SGHTA, CDR2 FQGNSA. This CDR3 region has 15 residues. V was trimmed by 1 base and J by 8 bases, leaving 14 bases between them. The CDR3 DNA follows: TGTGCCAGCAGCTTAGTGCCAGGGGTGTTGGAAAAACTGTTTTTT. Amino acids: CASSLVPGVLEKLFF.

The genes are TRBV5-1 and TRBJ2-7; 9 positions match TRBD1. Trimming cost V 4 bases and J 8 bases; bases outside gene matches: 4. Germline V gives CDR1 SGHRS, CDR2 YFSETQ. The CDR3 has 12 residues. CDR3 sequence reads: CASSPGQGKQYF. CDR3 DNA: TGCGCCAGCAGCCCGGGACAGGGTAAGCAGTACTTC.

The V call is TRBV25-1, the J call TRBJ2-7, with 8 bases identical to TRBD1. Germline V lookup: CDR1 MGHDK, CDR2 SYGVNS. J lost 6 bases, V lost 6 bases, and 10 bases had no gene match. This CDR3 contains 14 residues. The CDR3 region is CASRDRATSGEQYF. The DNA for the CDR3 is TGTGCCAGCAGGGACAGGGCCACTTCGGGCGAGCAGTACTTC.

The chain couples TRBV7-8 to TRBJ2-5, with a weak D call TRBD1 (5 bases). Deletions cut 9 bases from V and 1 base from J, with 12 bases between. CDR1 is SGHVS and CDR2 is FQNEAQ in the germline V gene. The CDR3 extends over 13 amino acids. CDR3 DNA sequence: TGTGCCAGTTCAGGGATTTTCCAAGAGACCCAGTACTTC. It yields the protein CASSGIFQETQYF.